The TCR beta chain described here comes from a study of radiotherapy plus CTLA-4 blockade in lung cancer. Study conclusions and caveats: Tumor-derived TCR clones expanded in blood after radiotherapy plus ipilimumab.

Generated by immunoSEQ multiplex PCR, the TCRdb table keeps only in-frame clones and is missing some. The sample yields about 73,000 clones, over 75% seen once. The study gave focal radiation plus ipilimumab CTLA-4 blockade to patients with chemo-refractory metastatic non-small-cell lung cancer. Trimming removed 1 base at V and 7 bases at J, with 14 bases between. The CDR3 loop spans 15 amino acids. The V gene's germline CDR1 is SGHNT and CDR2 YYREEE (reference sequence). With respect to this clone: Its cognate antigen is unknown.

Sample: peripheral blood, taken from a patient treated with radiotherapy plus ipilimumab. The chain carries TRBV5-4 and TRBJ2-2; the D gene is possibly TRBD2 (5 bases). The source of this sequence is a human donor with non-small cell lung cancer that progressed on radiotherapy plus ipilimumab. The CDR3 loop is CASSLNVGANGELFF. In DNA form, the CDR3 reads TGTGCCAGCAGCTTGAATGTGGGAGCGAACGGGGAGCTGTTTTTT. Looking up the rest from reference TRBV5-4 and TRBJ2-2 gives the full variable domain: ETGVTQSPTHLIKTRGQQVTLRCSSQSGHNTVSWYQQALGQGPQFIFQYYREEENGRGNFPPRFSGLQFPNYSSELNVNALELDDSALYLCASSLNVGANGELFFGEGSRLTVL.